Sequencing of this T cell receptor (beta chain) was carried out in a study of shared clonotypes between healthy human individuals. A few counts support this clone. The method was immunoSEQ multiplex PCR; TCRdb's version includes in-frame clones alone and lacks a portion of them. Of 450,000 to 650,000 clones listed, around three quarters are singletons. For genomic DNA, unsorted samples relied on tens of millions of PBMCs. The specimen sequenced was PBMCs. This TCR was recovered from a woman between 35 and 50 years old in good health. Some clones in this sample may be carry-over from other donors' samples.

The CDR3 protein is CASSPGLQETQYF. The CDR3 nucleotides are TGTGCCAGCAGCCCGGGACTACAAGAGACCCAGTACTTC. The chain joins TRBV7-8 to TRBJ2-5; TRBD2 aligns across 7 bases. J was trimmed by 2 bases and V by 5 bases; bases with no gene match: 2. The germline gives CDR1 SGHVS, CDR2 FQNEAQ. The CDR3 length is 13 residues.